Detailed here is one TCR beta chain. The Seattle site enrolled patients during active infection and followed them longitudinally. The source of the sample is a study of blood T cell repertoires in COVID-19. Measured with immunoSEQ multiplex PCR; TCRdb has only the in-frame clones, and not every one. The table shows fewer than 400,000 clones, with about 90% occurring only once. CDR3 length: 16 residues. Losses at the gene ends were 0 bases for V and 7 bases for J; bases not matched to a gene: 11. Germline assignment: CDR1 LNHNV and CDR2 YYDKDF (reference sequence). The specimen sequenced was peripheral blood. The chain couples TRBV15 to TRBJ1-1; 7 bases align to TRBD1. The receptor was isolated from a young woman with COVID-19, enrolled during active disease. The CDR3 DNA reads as TGTGCCACCAGCAGAGATCAGGGATCTGGGGACAGTGAAGCTTTCTTT. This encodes CATSRDQGSGDSEAFF.